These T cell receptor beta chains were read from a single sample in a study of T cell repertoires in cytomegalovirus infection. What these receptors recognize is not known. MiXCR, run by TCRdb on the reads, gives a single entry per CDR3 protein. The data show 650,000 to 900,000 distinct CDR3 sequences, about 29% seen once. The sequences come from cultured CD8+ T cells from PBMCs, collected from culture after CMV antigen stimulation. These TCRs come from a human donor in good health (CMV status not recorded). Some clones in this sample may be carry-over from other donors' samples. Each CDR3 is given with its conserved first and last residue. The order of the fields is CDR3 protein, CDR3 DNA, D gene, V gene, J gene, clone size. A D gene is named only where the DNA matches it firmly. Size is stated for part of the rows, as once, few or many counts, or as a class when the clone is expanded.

CDR3: CASSQGFSHGELFF; DNA: TGTGCCAGCAGCCAAGGGTTCAGTCACGGGGAGCTGTTTTTT; D: -; V: TRBV14; J: TRBJ2-2; size: few
CDR3: CASSHSPGQGDEQYF; DNA: TGTGCCAGCAGCCACTCCCCGGGACAGGGCGACGAGCAGTACTTC; D: TRBD1; V: TRBV7-6; J: TRBJ2-7; size: -
CDR3: CASSFGSGIQNEQFF; DNA: TGTGCCAGCAGCTTTGGTAGTGGGATACAGAATGAGCAGTTCTTC; D: -; V: TRBV7-9; J: TRBJ2-1; size: few
CDR3: CASSLVTGQGFEAFF; DNA: TGTGCCAGCAGCTTAGTAACGGGACAGGGGTTTGAAGCTTTCTTT; D: TRBD1; V: TRBV7-2; J: TRBJ1-1; size: many
CDR3: CASSPQWGNGELFF; DNA: TGTGCCAGCAGTCCCCAATGGGGAAACGGGGAGCTGTTTTTT; D: -; V: TRBV6-2/TRBV6-3; J: TRBJ2-2; size: -
CDR3: CASSVTTVGTDTQYF; DNA: TGTGCCAGCAGTGTGACTACGGTCGGCACAGATACGCAGTATTTT; D: -; V: TRBV2; J: TRBJ2-3; size: -
CDR3: CASSWENYGYTF; DNA: TGTGCCAGCAGTTGGGAGAACTATGGCTACACCTTC; D: -; V: TRBV12-3/TRBV12-4; J: TRBJ1-2; size: -
CDR3: CSARATAYSNQPQHF; DNA: TGCAGTGCTAGAGCGACAGCCTATAGCAATCAGCCCCAGCATTTT; D: -; V: TRBV20-1; J: TRBJ1-5; size: -
CDR3: CASSPRGGAGNTEAFF; DNA: TGTGCCAGCAGCCCCAGGGGGGGGGCAGGGAACACTGAAGCTTTCTTT; D: TRBD1; V: TRBV7-2; J: TRBJ1-1; size: -
CDR3: CASSLATAQLYGYTF; DNA: TGTGCCAGCAGCTTAGCGACAGCCCAACTCTATGGCTACACCTTC; D: -; V: TRBV7-9; J: TRBJ1-2; size: -
CDR3: CASTMEDESTGELFF; DNA: TGTGCCAGTACCATGGAAGACGAGAGCACCGGGGAGCTGTTTTTT; D: -; V: TRBV19; J: TRBJ2-2; size: -
CDR3: CASSSFAGRNTGELFF; DNA: TGTGCCAGCAGTTCGTTCGCGGGGCGGAACACCGGGGAGCTGTTTTTT; D: -; V: TRBV28; J: TRBJ2-2; size: few
CDR3: CASSEVGPWRETQYF; DNA: TGTGCCAGCAGTGAAGTTGGTCCTTGGAGGGAGACCCAGTACTTC; D: -; V: TRBV25-1; J: TRBJ2-5; size: -
CDR3: CASRLEMNTEAFF; DNA: TGTGCCAGCAGACTCGAGATGAACACTGAAGCTTTCTTT; D: -; V: TRBV27; J: TRBJ1-1; size: -
CDR3: CASSFLGGDGNQPQHF; DNA: TGTGCCAGCAGCTTCCTAGGCGGGGACGGCAATCAGCCCCAGCATTTT; D: -; V: TRBV5-4; J: TRBJ1-5; size: few
CDR3: CASSYSMQAGANYGYTF; DNA: TGTGCCAGCAGTTACTCGATGCAGGCCGGGGCCAACTATGGCTACACCTTC; D: -; V: TRBV6-5; J: TRBJ1-2; size: few
CDR3: CASRRGGRSDTQYF; DNA: TGTGCCAGCAGGCGGGGGGGCCGGTCAGATACGCAGTATTTT; D: TRBD2; V: TRBV6-2/TRBV6-3; J: TRBJ2-3; size: -
CDR3: CASSQDQEKLFF; DNA: TGTGCCAGCAGCCAGGACCAGGAAAAACTGTTTTTT; D: -; V: TRBV7-2; J: TRBJ1-4; size: few
CDR3: CASSYSGGTYGYTF; DNA: TGTGCCAGCAGTTACTCAGGGGGGACCTATGGCTACACCTTC; D: -; V: TRBV6-5; J: TRBJ1-2; size: few
CDR3: CASSLDVRNSYNEQFF; DNA: TGTGCCAGCAGCTTAGATGTGAGGAACTCCTACAATGAGCAGTTCTTC; D: -; V: TRBV7-2; J: TRBJ2-1; size: many
CDR3: CASSHRYEQYF; DNA: TGTGCCAGCAGCCACAGGTACGAGCAGTACTTC; D: -; V: TRBV7-9; J: TRBJ2-7; size: -
CDR3: CASSGQGTIAKNIQYF; DNA: TGTGCCAGTAGCGGACAGGGGACAATAGCCAAAAACATTCAGTACTTC; D: TRBD1; V: TRBV19; J: TRBJ2-4; size: -
CDR3: CASSSTHQDNGNTIYF; DNA: TGTGCCAGCAGCTCAACGCATCAGGACAACGGAAACACCATATATTTT; D: -; V: TRBV7-9; J: TRBJ1-3; size: -
CDR3: CATSDPRVILAGGYNEQFF; DNA: TGTGCCACCAGTGACCCGCGGGTTATTCTAGCGGGGGGTTACAATGAGCAGTTCTTC; D: TRBD2; V: TRBV24-1; J: TRBJ2-1; size: -
CDR3: CASSLGFDGSYEQYF; DNA: TGTGCCAGCAGCTTAGGATTTGACGGTTCCTACGAGCAGTACTTC; D: -; V: TRBV7-9; J: TRBJ2-7; size: few
CDR3: CASSYGYPYEQYF; DNA: TGTGCCAGCAGCTACGGTTACCCCTACGAGCAGTACTTC; D: -; V: TRBV7-2; J: TRBJ2-7; size: many